This T cell receptor beta chain was retrieved from a study of blood T cell repertoires in COVID-19. Study background: There were acute and convalescent COVID-19 samples, and they came from the United States, Italy and Spain. The analysed material was cDNA or gDNA that came from T cells, B-cell-depleted T cells, or PBMCs.

Study processing details: Nucleated cell number was recorded as an estimate derived from reference gene primer amplification. Clones were sequenced by immunoSEQ multiplex PCR, and TCRdb holds only the in-frame ones, with some missing. D and trimming were read from the DNA, whereas the V and J calls and clone size are those reported in that table. This sample has 150,000 to 200,000 clones, with approximately 86% found just once. Germline CDR1 is MNHEY and CDR2 is SVGEGT. This CDR3 is 15 amino acids long. V gave up 5 bases and J gave up 8 bases, with 16 bases separating them. The origin of this receptor is a man between 65 and 85 years old with acute or convalescent COVID-19. The sample was peripheral blood. The chain is built from TRBV6-2 or TRBV6-3 and TRBJ1-6; D remains unclear. The CDR3 DNA reads TGTGCCAGCAGTCCCGGTGCGCCCTCCTATTCACCCCTCCACTTT. Protein product: CASSPGAPSYSPLHF.